This TCR beta chain emerged from a study of shared clonotypes between healthy human individuals. Clones were read by immunoSEQ multiplex PCR, and TCRdb kept only the in-frame ones, dropping some. This table holds approximately 2.5 million clones, approximately 94% found once. Germline V gene lookup returns CDR1 SGHNT and CDR2 YYREEE (reference sequence). V was shortened by 4 bases and J by 6 bases, with 13 bases between the two germline ends. The CDR3 loop spans 14 amino acids. V is TRBV5-4 and J is TRBJ2-2; no firm D call. The origin of this receptor is a young man in good health. The sequencing sample was made of naive CD4+ T cells sorted from blood. Indicated subset: CD45RA+ positively selected. The CDR3 DNA is TGTGCCAGCAGCGTTAAGCAGGCCGCCGGGGAGCTGTTTTTT. Its translation: CASSVKQAAGELFF.